This T cell receptor beta chain was profiled in a study of blood T cell repertoires in COVID-19. Study background: COVID-19 samples, acute and convalescent, were from the United States, Italy and Spain. PBMCs, B-cell-depleted T cells, or T cells provided the cDNA or gDNA that made up the material.

The count of this clone is one. Trimming removed 7 bases from V and 5 bases from J, with 11 bases in between. Germline V CDR1 and CDR2: SNHLY, FYNNEI. The CDR3 spans 13 residues. In the original processing: Nucleated cell number was recorded as an estimate derived from reference gene primer amplification. The data were produced by immunoSEQ multiplex PCR, yet TCRdb's version contains in-frame clones alone and is incomplete. For V, J and clone size, that table is used; D and trimming come from the DNA. The table lists around 210,000 clones, 80% of them singletons. The sequence derives from a woman in her seventies with acute or convalescent COVID-19. This chain uses TRBV2 with TRBJ1-4; D unresolved. Sequencing was performed on peripheral blood. The DNA for the CDR3 is TGTGCCAGCATTAAGGAGCGGAATGAAAAACTGTTTTTT. Its translation: CASIKERNEKLFF.